A single sample gave rise to the 2 T cell receptor beta chains below, sequenced in a study of T cells in localized non-small cell lung cancer. The table came from immunoSEQ multiplex PCR; TCRdb's copy has only in-frame clones and leaves some out. The sample contains roughly 86,000 clones, approximately 84% of which appear only once. Sequenced material: peripheral blood, taken before any cancer treatment. These receptors were taken from a man between 40 and 75 years old with stage I lung adenocarcinoma.

J is TRBJ1-1 and V is TRBV11-1; D might be TRBD1 (5 bases). Trimming left V 2 bases short and J 2 bases short, with 6 bases between. Germline V gene lookup returns CDR1 SGHAT and CDR2 FQDESV (reference sequence). CDR3 length: 13 amino acids. For the CDR3, the DNA is TGTGCCAGCAGCTTACAGGGTAACACTGAAGCTTTCTTT. It yields the protein CASSLQGNTEAFF.

J is TRBJ2-5 and V is TRBV27; possibly TRBD2 for D (7 bases). Trimming removed 3 bases at V and 5 bases at J, with 19 bases between. This CDR3 region has 16 residues. Germline V lookup: CDR1 MNHEY, CDR2 SMNVEV (reference sequence). The CDR3: CASSFGGGAVRETQYF. The CDR3 DNA follows: TGTGCCAGCAGTTTTGGTGGGGGGGCGGTTAGGGAGACCCAGTACTTC.